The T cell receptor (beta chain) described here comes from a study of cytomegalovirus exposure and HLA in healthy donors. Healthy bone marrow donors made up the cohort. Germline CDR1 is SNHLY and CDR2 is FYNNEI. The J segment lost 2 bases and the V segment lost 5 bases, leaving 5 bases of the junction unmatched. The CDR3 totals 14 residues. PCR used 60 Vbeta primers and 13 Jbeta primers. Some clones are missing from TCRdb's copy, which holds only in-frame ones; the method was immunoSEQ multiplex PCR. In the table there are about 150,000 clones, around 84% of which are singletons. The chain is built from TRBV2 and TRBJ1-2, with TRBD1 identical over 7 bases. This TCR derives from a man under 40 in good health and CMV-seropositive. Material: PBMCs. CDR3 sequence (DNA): TGTGCCAGCAGTTTTGGGGGACAGAACTATGGCTACACCTTC. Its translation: CASSFGGQNYGYTF.